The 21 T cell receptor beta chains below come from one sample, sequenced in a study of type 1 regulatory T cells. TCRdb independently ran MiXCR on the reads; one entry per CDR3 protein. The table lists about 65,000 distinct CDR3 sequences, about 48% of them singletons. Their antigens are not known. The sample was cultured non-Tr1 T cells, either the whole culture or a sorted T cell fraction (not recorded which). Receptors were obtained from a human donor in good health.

The chain's CDR3 is CASTGGNHIDTQYF. In nucleotides, the CDR3 is TGTGCCAGTACTGGAGGGAACCACATAGATACGCAGTATTTT. This chain uses TRBV19 with TRBJ2-3, with D maybe TRBD2 (6 bases). The CDR3 consists of 14 residues. Germline V gene data show CDR1 as LNHDA and CDR2 as SQIVND (reference sequence). V was shortened by 7 bases and J by 5 bases, with 16 bases between the two germline ends.

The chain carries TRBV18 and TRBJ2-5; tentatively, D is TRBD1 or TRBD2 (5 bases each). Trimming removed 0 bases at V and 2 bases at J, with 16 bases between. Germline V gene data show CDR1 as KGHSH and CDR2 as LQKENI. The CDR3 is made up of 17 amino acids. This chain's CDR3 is CASSPPLRGKGQETQYF. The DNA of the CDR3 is TGTGCCAGCTCACCACCTTTGAGGGGAAAGGGTCAAGAGACCCAGTACTTC.

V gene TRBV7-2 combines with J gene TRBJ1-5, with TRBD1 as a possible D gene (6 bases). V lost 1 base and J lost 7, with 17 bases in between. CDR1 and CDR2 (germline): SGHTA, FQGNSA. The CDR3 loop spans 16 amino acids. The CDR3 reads CASSLGGGRSGQPQHF. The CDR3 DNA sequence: TGTGCCAGCAGCTTAGGGGGGGGGCGCTCGGGACAGCCCCAGCATTTT. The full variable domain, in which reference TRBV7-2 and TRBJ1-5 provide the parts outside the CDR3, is GAGVSQSPSNKVTEKGKDVELRCDPISGHTALYWYRQSLGQGLEFLIYFQGNSAPDKSGLPSDRFSAERTGGSVSTLTIQRTQQEDSAVYLCASSLGGGRSGQPQHFGDGTRLSIL.

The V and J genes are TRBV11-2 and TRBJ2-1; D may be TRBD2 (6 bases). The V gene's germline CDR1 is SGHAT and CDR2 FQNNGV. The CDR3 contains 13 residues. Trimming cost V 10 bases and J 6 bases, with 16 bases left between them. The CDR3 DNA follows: TGTGCCATCACCCGGGACTTGGCCAATGAGCAGTTCTTC. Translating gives CAITRDLANEQFF.

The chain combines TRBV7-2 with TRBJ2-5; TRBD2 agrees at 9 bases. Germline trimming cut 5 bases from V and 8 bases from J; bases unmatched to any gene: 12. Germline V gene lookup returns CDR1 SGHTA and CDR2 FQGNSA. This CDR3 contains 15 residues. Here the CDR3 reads CASSPRGSGGDTQYF. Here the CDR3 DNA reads TGTGCCAGCAGCCCTAGAGGTAGCGGGGGTGATACCCAGTACTTC.

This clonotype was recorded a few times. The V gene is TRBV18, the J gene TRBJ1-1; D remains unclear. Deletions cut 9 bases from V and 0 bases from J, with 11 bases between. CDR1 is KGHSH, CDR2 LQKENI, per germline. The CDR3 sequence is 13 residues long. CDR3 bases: TGTGCCAGTCGGCGGGAGATGAACACTGAAGCTTTCTTT. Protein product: CASRREMNTEAFF. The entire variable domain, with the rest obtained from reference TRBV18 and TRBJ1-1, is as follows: NAGVMQNPRHLVRRRGQEARLRCSPMKGHSHVYWYRQLPEEGLKFMVYLQKENIIDESGMPKERFSAEFPKEGPSILRIQQVVRGDSAAYFCASRREMNTEAFFGQGTRLTVV.

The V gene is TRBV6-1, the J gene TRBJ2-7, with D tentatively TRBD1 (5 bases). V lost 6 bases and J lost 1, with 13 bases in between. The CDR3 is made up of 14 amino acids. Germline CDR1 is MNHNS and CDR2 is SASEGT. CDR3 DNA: TGTGCCAGCAGCGACAGTTTCCCGTCCTACGAGCAGTACTTC. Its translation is CASSDSFPSYEQYF.

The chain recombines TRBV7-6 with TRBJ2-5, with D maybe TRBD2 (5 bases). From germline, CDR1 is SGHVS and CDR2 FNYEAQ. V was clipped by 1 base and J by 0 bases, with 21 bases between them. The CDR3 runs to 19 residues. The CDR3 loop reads CASSLDPPRLARDQETQYF. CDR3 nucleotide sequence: TGTGCCAGCAGCTTAGATCCCCCCCGGCTAGCTCGGGACCAAGAGACCCAGTACTTC.

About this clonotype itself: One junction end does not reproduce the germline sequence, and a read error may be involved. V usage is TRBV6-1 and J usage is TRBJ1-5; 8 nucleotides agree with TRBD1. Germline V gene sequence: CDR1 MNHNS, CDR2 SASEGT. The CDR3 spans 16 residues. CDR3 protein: CANSGGQDYSNQPQHF. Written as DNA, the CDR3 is TGTGCCAACAGTGGGGGACAGGACTATAGCAATCAGCCCCAGCATTTT.

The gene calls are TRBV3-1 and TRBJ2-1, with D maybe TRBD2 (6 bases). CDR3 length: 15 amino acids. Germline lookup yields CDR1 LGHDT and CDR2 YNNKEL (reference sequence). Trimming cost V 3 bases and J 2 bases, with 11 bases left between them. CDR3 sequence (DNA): TGTGCCAGCAGCCAGGACTATTCCACCTACAATGAGCAGTTCTTC. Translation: CASSQDYSTYNEQFF.

The CDR3, as DNA: TGTGCCAGCAGGAAAGAAAAGCCAGATACGCAGTATTTT. The encoded protein is CASRKEKPDTQYF. The chain joins TRBV7-2 to TRBJ2-3; D is unresolved. The germline V gene encodes CDR1 SGHTA and CDR2 FQGNSA. CDR3 length equals 13 residues. The V end lost 6 bases, the J end lost 4 bases, and 11 bases lay between the germline ends.

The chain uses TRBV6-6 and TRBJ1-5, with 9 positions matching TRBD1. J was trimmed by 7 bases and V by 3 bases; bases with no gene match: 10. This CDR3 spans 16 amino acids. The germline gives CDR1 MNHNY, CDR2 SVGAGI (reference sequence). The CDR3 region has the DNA TGTGCCAGCAGTTATCCGGGACAGGGTACCCGGCAGCCCCAGCATTTT. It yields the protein CASSYPGQGTRQPQHF.

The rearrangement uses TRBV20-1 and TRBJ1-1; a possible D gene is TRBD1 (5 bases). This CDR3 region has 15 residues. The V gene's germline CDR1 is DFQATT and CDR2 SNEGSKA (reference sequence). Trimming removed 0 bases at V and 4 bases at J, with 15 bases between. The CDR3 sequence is CSARDQGTLGTEAFF. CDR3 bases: TGCAGTGCTAGAGATCAAGGGACCCTGGGCACTGAAGCTTTCTTT.

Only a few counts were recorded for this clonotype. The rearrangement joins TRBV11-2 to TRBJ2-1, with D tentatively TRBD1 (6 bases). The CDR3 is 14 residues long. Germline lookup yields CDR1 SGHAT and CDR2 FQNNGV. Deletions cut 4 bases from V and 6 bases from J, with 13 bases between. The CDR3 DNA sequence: TGTGCCAGCAGCTCTATACAGGGCCGCAATGAGCAGTTCTTC. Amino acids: CASSSIQGRNEQFF. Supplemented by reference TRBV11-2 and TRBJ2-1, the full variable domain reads EAGVAQSPRYKIIEKRQSVAFWCNPISGHATLYWYQQILGQGPKLLIQFQNNGVVDDSQLPKDRFSAERLKGVDSTLKIQPAKLEDSAVYLCASSSIQGRNEQFFGPGTRLTVL.

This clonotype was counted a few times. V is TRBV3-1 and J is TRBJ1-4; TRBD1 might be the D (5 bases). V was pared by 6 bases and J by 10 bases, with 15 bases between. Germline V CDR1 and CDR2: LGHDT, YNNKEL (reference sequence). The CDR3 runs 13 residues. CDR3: CASSGTPGRKLFF. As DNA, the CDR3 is TGTGCCAGCAGTGGGACCCCAGGGAGAAAACTGTTTTTT.

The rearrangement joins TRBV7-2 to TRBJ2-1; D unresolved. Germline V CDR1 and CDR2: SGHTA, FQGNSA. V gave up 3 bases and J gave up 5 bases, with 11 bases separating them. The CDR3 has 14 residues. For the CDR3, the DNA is TGTGCCAGCAGCTTGGCCCGGGCAAACAATGAGCAGTTCTTC. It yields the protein CASSLARANNEQFF.

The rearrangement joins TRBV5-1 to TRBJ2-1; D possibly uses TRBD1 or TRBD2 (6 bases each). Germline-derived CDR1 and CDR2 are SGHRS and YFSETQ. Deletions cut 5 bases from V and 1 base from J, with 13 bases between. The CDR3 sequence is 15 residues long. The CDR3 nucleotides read TGCGCCAGCAGGGAGGGGGTCGGGTCCTACAATGAGCAGTTCTTC. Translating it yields CASREGVGSYNEQFF.

The CDR3 nucleotides are TGTGCCAGCAGGGAACAGAGCATCACTGAAGCTTTCTTT. The encoded protein is CASREQSITEAFF. J is TRBJ1-1 and V is TRBV12-3 or TRBV12-4; no reliable D call. Trimming stripped 6 bases from V and 4 bases from J, with 12 bases between. CDR3 length: 13 residues.

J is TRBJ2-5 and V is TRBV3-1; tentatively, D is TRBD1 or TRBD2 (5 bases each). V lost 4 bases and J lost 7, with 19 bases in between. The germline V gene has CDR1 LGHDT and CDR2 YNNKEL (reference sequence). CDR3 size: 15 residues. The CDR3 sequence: CASSPRTDLGVTQYF. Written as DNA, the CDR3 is TGTGCCAGCAGCCCCCGGACGGACTTAGGGGTGACCCAGTACTTC.

The CDR3 sequence: CASSSDPTYNEQFF. CDR3 DNA sequence: TGTGCCAGCAGTTCAGACCCGACCTACAATGAGCAGTTCTTC. The J gene is TRBJ2-1, the V gene TRBV7-2; D uncertain. Germline lookup yields CDR1 SGHTA and CDR2 FQGNSA. The CDR3 runs 14 residues. Trimming removed 6 bases at V and 2 bases at J, with 11 bases between.

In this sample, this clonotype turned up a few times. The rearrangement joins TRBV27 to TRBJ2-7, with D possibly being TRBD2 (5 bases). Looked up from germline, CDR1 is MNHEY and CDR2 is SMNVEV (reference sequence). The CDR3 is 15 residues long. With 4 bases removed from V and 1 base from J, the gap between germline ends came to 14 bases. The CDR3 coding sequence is TGTGCCAGCAGTTCGGCCGGGAAGGGATCCTACGAGCAGTACTTC. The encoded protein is CASSSAGKGSYEQYF.